This T cell receptor beta chain was identified during a study of blood T cell repertoires in COVID-19. For the study at large: T cells, B-cell-depleted T cells, or PBMCs supplied cDNA or gDNA.

Using immunoSEQ multiplex PCR, the repertoire was profiled, and TCRdb retains in-frame clones only, with some absent. Of 25,000 to 35,000 clones in the sample, roughly 87% were seen once. Trimming at V came to 3 bases and at J to 6 bases, leaving 4 bases not matched to a gene. This CDR3 has 14 residues. Looked up from germline, CDR1 is SGHTA and CDR2 is FQGNSA. The chain employs TRBV7-2 and TRBJ1-3; 8 nucleotides line up with TRBD1. The sample consisted of peripheral blood. The receptor's source is a human donor in a cohort sampled during active COVID-19. The CDR3, as DNA: TGTGCCAGCAGCTTTACGACAGGGGCAAACACCATATATTTT. This gives the protein CASSFTTGANTIYF.